This is a list of T cell receptor beta chains from one sample in a study of blood T cell repertoires in COVID-19. Sequencing was performed with immunoSEQ multiplex PCR; in TCRdb, only in-frame clones are kept and a portion is missing. This table holds 200,000 to 250,000 clones, roughly 80% found once. The sequencing input was peripheral blood. The receptors derive from a woman aged 55-69 years who had recovered from COVID-19. Each CDR3 is given with its conserved first and last residue. A D gene is named only where the DNA matches it firmly. Only some rows state a clone size, as once, few, many or a class for expanded clones.

>TRBJ2-5|NA|NA|TRBV2
TGTGCCAGCAGTGAAGTCCGGGAGACCCAGTACTTC
CASSEVRETQYF
>TRBJ1-4|NA|NA|TRBV6-6
TGTGCCAGCAGTCCCCCCGTCGCAACTAATGAAAAACTGTTTTTT
CASSPPVATNEKLFF
>TRBJ2-1|NA|TRBD2|TRBV4-1
TGCGCCAGCAGCCAGGGGCGTCAGCGGGGGGGCCGATCCAATGAGCAGTTCTTC
CASSQGRQRGGRSNEQFF
>TRBJ2-7|NA|NA|TRBV7-9
TGTGCCAGCAGCTTATTGCCAGGGGAGGGTACCTACGAGCAGTACTTC
CASSLLPGEGTYEQYF
>TRBJ1-6|NA|NA|TRBV6-6
TGTGCCAGCAGTTACACAGTTTATAATTCACCCCTCCACTTT
CASSYTVYNSPLHF
>TRBJ2-6|NA|NA|TRBV5-6
TGTGCCAGCAGCTCTCTTAGGAGCTCTGGGGCCAACGTCCTGACTTTC
CASSSLRSSGANVLTF
>TRBJ1-4|NA|TRBD1|TRBV6-6
TGTGCCAGCAGAACCGCCATGACAGGGGTTAATGAAAAACTGTTTTTT
CASRTAMTGVNEKLFF
>TRBJ2-5|NA|TRBD1|TRBV5-1
TGCGCCAGCAGCTTGAATACAGGGGTACAAGAGACCCAGTACTTC
CASSLNTGVQETQYF
>TRBJ1-1|NA|NA|TRBV2
TGTGCCAGCAAAAAGGACACGAACACTGAAGCTTTCTTT
CASKKDTNTEAFF
>TRBJ2-7|NA|TRBD1|TRBV11-2
TGTGCCAGCAGCTTAGTGTGGACAGGGAAGAGGGAGCAGTACTTC
CASSLVWTGKREQYF
>TRBJ2-2|NA|NA|TRBV2
TGTGCCAGCAGGGACGGGACTGCGAACACCGGGGAGCTGTTTTTT
CASRDGTANTGELFF
>TRBJ1-4|NA|TRBD1|TRBV7-2
TGTGCCAGCAGCATAACGGGACAGGTTATATCCAACTATGAAAAACTGTTTTTT
CASSITGQVISNYEKLFF
>TRBJ1-2|once|NA|TRBV19
TGTGCCAGTAGTATCGACTGGAACTATGGCTACACCTTC
CASSIDWNYGYTF
>TRBJ2-3|NA|TRBD1|TRBV14
TGTGCCAGCAGCCCGGGGACAGGCCTCACAGATACGCAGTATTTT
CASSPGTGLTDTQYF
>TRBJ1-5|NA|NA|TRBV6-2/TRBV6-3
TGTGCCAGCAGTTCGAGGGCAGTCCTCCAGCCCCAGCATTTT
CASSSRAVLQPQHF
>TRBJ2-3|once|TRBD1|TRBV18
TGTGCCAGCTCACCCAACACAGGGGGCTCTGGAGATACGCAGTATTTT
CASSPNTGGSGDTQYF
>TRBJ2-7|NA|TRBD2|TRBV9
TGTGCCAGCAGCGTTGGACTAGACGCCTACGAGCAGTACTTC
CASSVGLDAYEQYF
>TRBJ2-1|NA|TRBD2|TRBV18
TGTGCCAGCTCACCACCTAGCGGGGGGGACAATGAGCAGTTCTTC
CASSPPSGGDNEQFF
>TRBJ1-5|NA|NA|TRBV5-6
TGTGCCAGCACCAGGGGTTTGGGGCAGCCCCAGCATTTT
CASTRGLGQPQHF
>TRBJ1-3|NA|TRBD1|TRBV18
TGTGCCAGCTCATCCCAGGGGGGATCTAGCTCTGGAAACACCATATATTTT
CASSSQGGSSSGNTIYF
>TRBJ1-6|few|NA|TRBV7-3
TGTGCCAGCAGCTTAAACAGAAATAATTCACCCCTCCACTTT
CASSLNRNNSPLHF